These 32 T cell receptor beta chains came from one sample sequenced in a study of read filtering for tumor transcriptome and immune sequencing. From roughly 390 ng of RNA, a library with molecular barcoded alpha/delta and beta/gamma adaptors was made. MiXCR, applied by TCRdb to the reads, yields one record per CDR3 protein. The table has 25,000 or so distinct CDR3 sequences, around 20% seen once. The source material was a population of CD138-negative cells sorted from bone marrow. The receptors here all came from a donor aged 40 or over with multiple myeloma.

In the case of this clonotype: A far larger clone is only one base removed, so a read error is likely. This chain uses TRBV12-3 or TRBV12-4 with TRBJ1-6; no reliable D call. This CDR3 contains 13 residues. The CDR3 here is CASSLVGFTEASF. CDR3 coding DNA: TGTGCCAGCAGTTTAGTAGGATTCACTGAAGCTTCCTTT.

In this sample, this clonotype is medium-sized (0.01 to 0.1%). This chain uses TRBV28 with TRBJ2-1, with D possibly being TRBD1 or TRBD2 (5 bases each). Per germline, CDR1 MDHEN and CDR2 SYDVKM. The CDR3 covers 14 residues. V lost 6 bases and J lost 6, with 15 bases in between. This chain's CDR3 is CASSRDRPPNEQFF. The CDR3 nucleotides are TGTGCCAGCAGCCGGGACCGACCCCCCAATGAGCAGTTCTTC.

This clonotype was observed many times. This chain uses TRBV3-1 with TRBJ2-7; perhaps TRBD2 as D (5 bases). V lost 2 bases, J lost 3 bases, and 5 bases lay in between. This CDR3 has 12 amino acids. CDR1 and CDR2 (germline): LGHDT, YNNKEL (reference sequence). The CDR3: CASSQTSYEQYF. The CDR3 coding sequence is TGTGCCAGCAGCCAAACTAGCTACGAGCAGTACTTC.

J is TRBJ2-2 and V is TRBV19; 12 bases agree with TRBD2. The CDR3 contains 16 residues. With V trimmed by 7 bases and J by 1 base, 4 bases remained unmatched. The germline V gene encodes CDR1 LNHDA and CDR2 SQIVND (reference sequence). The CDR3: CASTSGLAGNTGELFF. Written as DNA, the CDR3 is TGTGCCAGTACCTCGGGACTAGCGGGGAACACCGGGGAGCTGTTTTTT.

Sample share makes this clonotype medium-sized (0.01 to 0.1%). The chain is built from TRBV6-5 and TRBJ2-1; D unresolved. Trimming took off 6 bases at V and 9 bases at J, with 15 bases between the two ends. The CDR3 extends over 13 amino acids. Germline CDR1 MNHEY, CDR2 SVGAGI. CDR3 DNA sequence: TGTGCCAGCAGACCTGGACCCGAGACTGAGCAGTTCTTC. It encodes CASRPGPETEQFF.

This clonotype was seen many times. The V gene is TRBV29-1, the J gene TRBJ2-7; 9 bases match TRBD2. There are 14 residues in the CDR3. Trimming removed 4 bases from V and 5 bases from J; junction bases left unmatched: 9. Germline V lookup: CDR1 SQVTM, CDR2 ANQGSEA. The CDR3 DNA is TGCAGCGTTGTGGGGACTAGCATTTTAGACGAGCAGTACTTC. Translation: CSVVGTSILDEQYF.

In this sample, this clonotype turned up many times. This chain uses TRBV28 with TRBJ2-5; 9 bases are a match to TRBD2. The J segment lost 4 bases and the V segment lost 5 bases, leaving 11 bases of the junction unmatched. Germline loops: CDR1 MDHEN, CDR2 SYDVKM. The length of the CDR3 is 16 residues. CDR3 in DNA: TGTGCCAGCAGTCCGTTAGCGGGAGAGGGAGTAGAGACCCAGTACTTC. This gives the protein CASSPLAGEGVETQYF.

This clonotype has a count of ten or more. The chain joins TRBV28 to TRBJ2-3; TRBD1 matches at 8 bases. This CDR3 has 15 residues. With V trimmed by 8 bases and J by 5 bases, 12 bases remained unmatched. The germline V gene encodes CDR1 MDHEN and CDR2 SYDVKM. CDR3 residues: CASFLSGGAGDTQYF. The CDR3 DNA reads as TGTGCCAGCTTCTTATCAGGGGGCGCGGGAGATACGCAGTATTTT.

Ten or more counts support this clonotype. The V and J genes are TRBV29-1 and TRBJ2-5, with 9 bases that match TRBD1. The CDR3 has 15 residues. Germline lookup yields CDR1 SQVTM and CDR2 ANQGSEA. The junction had 6 bases not matched to a gene; V was cut back by 3 bases and J by 1 base. The DNA of the CDR3 is TGCAGCGTTGAGCCGGACAGGGGTCGCCAAGAGACCCAGTACTTC. It is translated as CSVEPDRGRQETQYF.

This clonotype came up many times. This chain links TRBV12-3 or TRBV12-4 with TRBJ2-7; TRBD1 aligns across 7 bases. V was clipped by 6 bases and J by 6 bases; unmatched bases: 5. The length of the CDR3 is 12 residues. The CDR3 DNA reads TGTGCCAGCAGCCCGACAGGGACCGAGCAGTACTTC. It is translated as CASSPTGTEQYF.

This clonotype is termed medium-sized. The chain combines TRBV7-2 with TRBJ2-1; TRBD2 agrees at 9 bases. CDR1 and CDR2 (germline): SGHTA, FQGNSA. The junction had 6 bases not matched to a gene; V was cut back by 6 bases and J by 0 bases. The CDR3 spans 16 residues. The CDR3 loop is CASRKTSGASYNEQFF. CDR3 in DNA: TGTGCCAGCAGGAAGACTAGCGGAGCCTCCTACAATGAGCAGTTCTTC.

This clonotype was seen at least ten times. The CDR3 nucleotides are TGTGCCAGCAGTTTAGGCGTTTCTATGAACACTGAAGCTTTCTTT. Its translation: CASSLGVSMNTEAFF. V usage is TRBV28 and J usage is TRBJ1-1; D remains ambiguous. Germline CDR1 and CDR2: MDHEN and SYDVKM. CDR3 size: 15 residues. V was cut by 2 bases and J by 0 bases, with 10 bases left in between.

A remark on this clonotype: One base away lies a much larger clone, so this may be a sequencing read error. This rearrangement joins TRBV6-1 to TRBJ2-6; unclear D gene. Germline loops: CDR1 MNHNS, CDR2 SASEGT. The CDR3 totals 15 residues. V was clipped by 5 bases and J by 4 bases, with 12 bases between them. Here the CDR3 reads CASSPDGSGANVLTF. The CDR3 nucleotides are TGTGCCAGCAGTCCCGACGGCTCCGGGGCCAACGTCCTGACTTTC.

By share of the sample, this clonotype is medium-sized. The chain is built from TRBV20-1 and TRBJ2-1; 8 nucleotides align to TRBD2. Germline-derived CDR1 and CDR2 are DFQATT and SNEGSKA (reference sequence). The CDR3 extends over 14 amino acids. J gave up 8 bases and V 2 bases, and 8 bases lay outside the gene matches. Written as DNA, the CDR3 is TGCAGTGCTAGATTCGCTAGCGGGCAACATGAGCAGTTCTTC. Encoded protein: CSARFASGQHEQFF.

This clonotype was detected many times. V usage is TRBV24-1 and J usage is TRBJ2-6, with TRBD1 matching over 9 bases. The V gene's germline CDR1 is KGHDR and CDR2 SFDVKD. The V segment lost 3 bases and the J segment 0 bases; nucleotides outside the gene matches: 5. The CDR3 runs 18 residues. The CDR3 nucleotides are TGTGCCACCAGTGATACCCTGACAGGGGGCTCTGGGGCCAACGTCCTGACTTTC. Translation: CATSDTLTGGSGANVLTF.

This clonotype was seen ten or more times. The chain combines TRBV5-1 with TRBJ2-1; 9 positions agree with TRBD2. The CDR3 is made up of 16 amino acids. Germline V gene lookup returns CDR1 SGHRS and CDR2 YFSETQ. With 5 bases clipped from V and 6 bases from J, the junction kept 12 bases outside the gene matches. CDR3 sequence (DNA): TGCGCCAGCAGAGAGAACACGGGACTAGCTTTCAATGAGCAGTTCTTC. Translated: CASRENTGLAFNEQFF.

Relative to its sample, this clonotype is large. This chain joins TRBV12-3 or TRBV12-4 and TRBJ2-1; D is unresolved. This CDR3 comprises 13 residues. Trimming removed 5 bases from V and 1 base from J, with 6 bases in between. The CDR3 DNA sequence: TGTGCCAGCAGTCGGGTATCCTACAATGAGCAGTTCTTC. Translating gives CASSRVSYNEQFF.

This clonotype was counted only a few times. V and J are TRBV20-1 and TRBJ1-1; tentative D call: TRBD1 (6 bases). CDR3 length: 14 amino acids. Trimming took off 0 bases at V and 5 bases at J, with 13 bases between the two ends. Germline values: CDR1 DFQATT, CDR2 SNEGSKA (reference sequence). CDR3 amino acids: CSARDPRGQTEAFF. The CDR3 DNA sequence: TGCAGTGCTAGAGATCCGCGGGGGCAGACTGAAGCTTTCTTT.

Regarding this clonotype: A far larger clone is only one base removed, so a read error is likely. The V gene is TRBV11-2, the J gene TRBJ2-1, with 12 bases identical to TRBD2. This CDR3 is built from 19 residues. V gave up 0 bases and J gave up 6 bases; unmatched junction bases: 12. CDR1 and CDR2 (germline): SGHAT, FQNNGV. The CDR3 nucleotides are TGTGCCAGCAGCTTAGAACTAGCGGGAGGTAGGCCAAAAGGCAATGAGCAGTTCTTC. This codes for CASSLELAGGRPKGNEQFF.

In this sample, this clonotype turned up many times. This sequence joins TRBV20-1 and TRBJ2-1; 10 nucleotides match TRBD2. V dropped 5 bases and J dropped 8; count of bases not matched to a gene: 12. Germline CDR1 DFQATT, CDR2 SNEGSKA (reference sequence). The CDR3 runs to 15 residues. CDR3 in DNA: TGCAGTGCTGTCACCGGGACTAGCGTTAACGATGAGCAGTTCTTC. Amino acids: CSAVTGTSVNDEQFF.

This clonotype has a count of ten or more. The chain couples TRBV29-1 to TRBJ2-1; 12 bases fit TRBD2. CDR3 length equals 14 residues. CDR1 is SQVTM and CDR2 is ANQGSEA in the germline V gene. V lost 6 bases and J lost 8; bases outside the gene matches: 8. CDR3 DNA sequence: TGCAGCGTGTTTACTAGCGGGAGGTCGGATGAGCAGTTCTTC. It codes for CSVFTSGRSDEQFF.

This clonotype was found many times. J is TRBJ2-1 and V is TRBV29-1; 7 bases are a match to TRBD1. This CDR3 region has 14 residues. The germline V gene has CDR1 SQVTM and CDR2 ANQGSEA. The V and J ends lost 7 bases and 8 bases, in that order; junction bases with no gene match: 14. CDR3 residues: CSAGLTGRIHEQFF. The CDR3 nucleotides read TGCAGCGCAGGTCTGACAGGGCGCATCCATGAGCAGTTCTTC.

This clonotype was seen many times. The V gene is TRBV3-1, the J gene TRBJ2-1; 9 positions agree with TRBD2. The CDR3 has 13 residues. Germline CDR1 is LGHDT and CDR2 is YNNKEL (reference sequence). The ends lost 3 bases at V and 7 bases at J; junction bases unmatched: 1. The DNA for the CDR3 is TGTGCCAGCAGCCAGGGACTAGCAAATGAGCAGTTCTTC. Its protein product is CASSQGLANEQFF.

About this clonotype itself: A much larger clone differs from this one at a single base, so this may be a read error. V is TRBV5-1 and J is TRBJ1-1; D perhaps matches TRBD1 (5 bases). The CDR3 has 14 residues. Germline V lookup: CDR1 SGHRS, CDR2 YFSETQ. DNA for the CDR3: TGCGCCGGCAGCTTGTCAGGGTTTGATTTTGAAGCTTTCTTT. Amino acids: CAGSLSGFDFEAFF.

This clonotype was recorded at least ten times. The chain uses TRBV7-9 and TRBJ2-2; D might be TRBD2 (7 bases). Germline V CDR1 and CDR2: SEHNR, FQNEAQ (reference sequence). The CDR3 has 17 residues. Trimming pared 11 bases from V and 1 base from J, leaving 23 bases between. CDR3 region: CACPEGVQRENTGELFF. The CDR3 coding sequence is TGTGCCTGCCCAGAGGGGGTCCAGCGGGAGAACACCGGGGAGCTGTTTTTT.

This clonotype qualifies as medium-sized. CDR3 in DNA: TGTGCCAGCAGCTTAGGAGCGGGTCCCACCTTC. Protein: CASSLGAGPTF. This chain uses TRBV7-8 with TRBJ1-2; no firm D call. The V end was cut by 1 base, the J end by 13 bases, with 10 bases between. Germline CDR1 and CDR2: SGHVS and FQNEAQ. The CDR3 runs to 11 residues.

By share, this clonotype ranks as medium-sized. The rearrangement joins TRBV6-6 to TRBJ2-1, with D maybe TRBD2 (6 bases). Between the trimmed V and J ends, which lost 9 bases and 8 bases, there was a span of 14 bases. The CDR3 spans 12 residues. Looked up from germline, CDR1 is MNHNY and CDR2 is SVGAGI (reference sequence). The CDR3 loop reads CASKEGRDEQFF. Here the CDR3 DNA reads TGTGCCAGTAAGGAGGGCCGCGATGAGCAGTTCTTC.

There are many counts of this clonotype. The chain recombines TRBV11-2 with TRBJ1-5; D may be TRBD1 (6 bases). The CDR3 has 14 amino acids. Trimming took 3 bases from V and 6 from J, leaving 12 bases between them. Germline values: CDR1 SGHAT, CDR2 FQNNGV. The CDR3 coding sequence is TGTGCCAGCAGCTTTGGGGGGCGGGGTCAGCCCCAGCATTTT. Its translation: CASSFGGRGQPQHF.

This clonotype showed up many times. The chain uses TRBV7-9 and TRBJ2-1; D is ambiguous. V lost 7 bases to trimming and J lost 4 bases, with 14 bases between them. CDR1 is SEHNR and CDR2 is FQNEAQ in the germline V gene (reference sequence). The CDR3 has 14 residues. The CDR3 sequence: CASTPRFPYNEQFF. The CDR3 nucleotides read TGTGCCAGCACCCCCAGGTTTCCATACAATGAGCAGTTCTTC. Full variable domain (remainder filled in from reference TRBV7-9 and TRBJ2-1): DTGVSQNPRHKITKRGQNVTFRCDPISEHNRLYWYRQTLGQGPEFLTYFQNEAQLEKSRLLSDRFSAERPKGSFSTLEIQRTEQGDSAMYLCASTPRFPYNEQFFGPGTRLTVL.

This clonotype was seen ten or more times. The junction differs from germline at one of its ends, possibly a read error. The genes are TRBV29-1 and TRBJ2-5; D gene unclear. The CDR3 contains 14 residues. Germline V gene sequence: CDR1 SQVTM, CDR2 ANQGSEA. The chain's CDR3 is CSVKESVTQETQYF. The DNA of the CDR3 is TGCAGCGTTAAAGAATCGGTGACTCAAGAGACCCAGTACTTC.

Many counts were recorded for this clonotype. J is TRBJ2-1 and V is TRBV24-1; 10 bases align to TRBD2. V trimming: 1 base; J trimming: 7 bases; junction bases outside the gene matches: 6. CDR1 and CDR2 from the germline V gene are KGHDR and SFDVKD. The CDR3 length is 16 residues. This CDR3 reads CATSDFPTSGINEQFF. The CDR3 DNA reads TGTGCCACCAGTGATTTCCCAACTAGCGGGATAAATGAGCAGTTCTTC.

This clonotype was picked up many times. This chain uses TRBV5-1 with TRBJ2-7; 12 bases match TRBD2. Trimming removed 0 bases from V and 5 bases from J; junction bases left unmatched: 12. This CDR3 contains 18 residues. Germline lookup yields CDR1 SGHRS and CDR2 YFSETQ. In nucleotides, the CDR3 is TGCGCCAGCAGCTTGGAACTAGCGGGAGGAAACGCTCACCACGAGCAGTACTTC. It specifies CASSLELAGGNAHHEQYF.